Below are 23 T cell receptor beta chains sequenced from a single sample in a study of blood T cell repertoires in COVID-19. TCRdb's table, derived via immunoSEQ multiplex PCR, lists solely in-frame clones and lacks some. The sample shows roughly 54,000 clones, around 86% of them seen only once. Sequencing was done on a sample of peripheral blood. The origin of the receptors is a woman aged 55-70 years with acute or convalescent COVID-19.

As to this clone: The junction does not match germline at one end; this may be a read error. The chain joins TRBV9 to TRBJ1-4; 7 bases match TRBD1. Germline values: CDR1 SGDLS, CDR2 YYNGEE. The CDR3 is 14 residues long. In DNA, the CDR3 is TGTGCCAGCAGCACCGGGACAGTCAATGCAAAACTGTTTTTT. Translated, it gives CASSTGTVNAKLFF.

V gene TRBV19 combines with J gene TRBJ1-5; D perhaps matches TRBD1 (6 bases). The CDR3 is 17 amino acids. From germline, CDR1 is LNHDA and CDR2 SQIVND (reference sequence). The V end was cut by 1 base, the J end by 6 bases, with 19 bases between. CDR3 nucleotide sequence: TGTGCCAGTAGTATAGGGAGTCACTTCAGGGGCGGTCAGCCCCAGCATTTT. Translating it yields CASSIGSHFRGGQPQHF.

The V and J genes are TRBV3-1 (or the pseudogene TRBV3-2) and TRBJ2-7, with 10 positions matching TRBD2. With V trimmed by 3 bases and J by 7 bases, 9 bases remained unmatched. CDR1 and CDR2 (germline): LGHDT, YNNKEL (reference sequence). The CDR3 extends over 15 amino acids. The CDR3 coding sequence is TGTGCCAGCAGCCAGTTACTAGCGGGGTCGCGGGAGCAGTACTTC. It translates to CASSQLLAGSREQYF.

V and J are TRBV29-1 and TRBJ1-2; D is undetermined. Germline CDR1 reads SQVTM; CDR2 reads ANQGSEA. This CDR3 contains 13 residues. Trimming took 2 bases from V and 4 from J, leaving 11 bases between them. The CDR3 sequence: CSVENPRGYGYTF. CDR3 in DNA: TGCAGCGTTGAAAACCCACGGGGCTATGGCTACACCTTC.

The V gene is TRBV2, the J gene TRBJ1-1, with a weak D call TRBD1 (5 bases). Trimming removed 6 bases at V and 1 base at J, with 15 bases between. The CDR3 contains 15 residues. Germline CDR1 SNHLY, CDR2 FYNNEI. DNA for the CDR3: TGTGCCAGCAGGAAAACTTTAGGGGAGAACACTGAAGCTTTCTTT. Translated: CASRKTLGENTEAFF.

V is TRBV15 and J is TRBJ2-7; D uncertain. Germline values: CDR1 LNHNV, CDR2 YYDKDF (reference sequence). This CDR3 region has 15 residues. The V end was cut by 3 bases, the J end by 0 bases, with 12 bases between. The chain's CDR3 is CATSRPGASSYEQYF. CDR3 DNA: TGTGCCACCAGCAGGCCGGGTGCAAGCTCCTACGAGCAGTACTTC.

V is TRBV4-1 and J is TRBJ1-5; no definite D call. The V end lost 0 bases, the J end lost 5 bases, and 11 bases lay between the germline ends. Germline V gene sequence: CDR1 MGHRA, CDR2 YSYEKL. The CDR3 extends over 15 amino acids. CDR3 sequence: CASSQDRWADQPQHF. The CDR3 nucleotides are TGCGCCAGCAGCCAAGATCGGTGGGCCGATCAGCCCCAGCATTTT.

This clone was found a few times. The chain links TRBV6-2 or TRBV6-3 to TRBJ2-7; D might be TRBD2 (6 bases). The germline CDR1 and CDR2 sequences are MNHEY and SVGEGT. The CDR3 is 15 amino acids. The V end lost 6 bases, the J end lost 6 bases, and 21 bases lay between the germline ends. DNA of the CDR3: TGTGCCAGCAGCCCGAACCGGGGGTCCTTTAGCGAGCAGTACTTC. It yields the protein CASSPNRGSFSEQYF.

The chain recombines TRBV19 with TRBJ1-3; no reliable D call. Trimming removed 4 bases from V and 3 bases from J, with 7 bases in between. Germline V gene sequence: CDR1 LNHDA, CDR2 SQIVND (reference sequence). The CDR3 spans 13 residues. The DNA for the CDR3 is TGTGCCAGTAGTACAGACTTTGGAAACACCATATATTTT. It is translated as CASSTDFGNTIYF.

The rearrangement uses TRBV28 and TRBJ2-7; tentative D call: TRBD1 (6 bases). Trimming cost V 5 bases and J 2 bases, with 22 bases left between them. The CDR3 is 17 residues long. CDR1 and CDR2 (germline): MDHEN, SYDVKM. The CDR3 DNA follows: TGTGCCAGCAGTACACGGGACACCCATAGGAAGGCCTACGAGCAGTACTTC. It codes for CASSTRDTHRKAYEQYF.

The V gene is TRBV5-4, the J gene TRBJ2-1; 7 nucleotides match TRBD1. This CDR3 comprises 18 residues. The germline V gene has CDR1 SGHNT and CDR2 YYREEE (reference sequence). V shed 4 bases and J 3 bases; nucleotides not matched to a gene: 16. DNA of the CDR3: TGTGCCAGCAGCGCCGCAGGGGGTACGACGAGGGACTACAATGAGCAGTTCTTC. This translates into CASSAAGGTTRDYNEQFF.

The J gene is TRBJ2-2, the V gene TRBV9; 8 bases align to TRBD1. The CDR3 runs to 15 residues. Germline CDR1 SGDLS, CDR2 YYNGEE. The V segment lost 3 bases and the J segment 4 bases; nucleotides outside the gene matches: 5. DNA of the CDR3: TGTGCCAGCAGCGCGGCCGGGACAGGCACCGGGGAGCTGTTTTTT. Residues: CASSAAGTGTGELFF. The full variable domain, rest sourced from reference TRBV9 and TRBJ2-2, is DSGVTQTPKHLITATGQRVTLRCSPRSGDLSVYWYQQSLDQGLQFLIQYYNGEERAKGNILERFSAQQFPDLHSELNLSSLELGDSALYFCASSAAGTGTGELFFGEGSRLTVL.

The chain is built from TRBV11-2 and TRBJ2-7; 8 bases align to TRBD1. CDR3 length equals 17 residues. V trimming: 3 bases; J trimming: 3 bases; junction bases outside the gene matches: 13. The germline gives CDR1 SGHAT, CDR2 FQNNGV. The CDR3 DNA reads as TGTGCCAGCAGCTTCGGCAGTTCTAGGACAGGGAGCTACGAGCAGTACTTC. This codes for CASSFGSSRTGSYEQYF.

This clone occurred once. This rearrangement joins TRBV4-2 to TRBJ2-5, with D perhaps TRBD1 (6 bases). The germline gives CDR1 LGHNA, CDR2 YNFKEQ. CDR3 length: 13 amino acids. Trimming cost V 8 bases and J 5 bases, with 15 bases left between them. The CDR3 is CASSGAPSETQYF. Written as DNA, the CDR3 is TGTGCCAGCTCAGGGGCGCCTTCTGAGACCCAGTACTTC.

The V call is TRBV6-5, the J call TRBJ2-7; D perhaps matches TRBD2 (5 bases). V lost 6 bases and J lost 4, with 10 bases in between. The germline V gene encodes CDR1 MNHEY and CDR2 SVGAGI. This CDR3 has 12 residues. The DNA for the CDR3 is TGTGCCAGCAGAGATACTAGATACGAGCAGTACTTC. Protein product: CASRDTRYEQYF.

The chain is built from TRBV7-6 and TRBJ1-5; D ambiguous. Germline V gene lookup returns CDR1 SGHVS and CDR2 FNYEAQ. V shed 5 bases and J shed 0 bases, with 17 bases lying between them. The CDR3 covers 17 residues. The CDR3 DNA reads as TGTGCCAGCAGCCGCGGGTCTTACGGCGATAGCAATCAGCCCCAGCATTTT. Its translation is CASSRGSYGDSNQPQHF.

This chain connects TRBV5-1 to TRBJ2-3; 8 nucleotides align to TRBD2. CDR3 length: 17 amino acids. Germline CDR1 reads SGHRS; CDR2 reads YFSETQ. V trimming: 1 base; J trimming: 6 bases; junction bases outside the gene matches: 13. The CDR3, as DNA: TGCGCCAGCAGCTTGTCCGGGGGAGCGGGAGATATGGATACGCAGTATTTT. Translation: CASSLSGGAGDMDTQYF.

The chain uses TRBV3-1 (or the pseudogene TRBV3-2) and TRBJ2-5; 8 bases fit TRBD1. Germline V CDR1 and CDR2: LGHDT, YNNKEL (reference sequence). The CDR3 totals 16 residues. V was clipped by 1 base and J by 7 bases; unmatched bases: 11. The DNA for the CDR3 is TGTGCCAGCAGCCAAGTATTAGGGACAGGCAGGGGGACCCAGTACTTC. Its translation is CASSQVLGTGRGTQYF.

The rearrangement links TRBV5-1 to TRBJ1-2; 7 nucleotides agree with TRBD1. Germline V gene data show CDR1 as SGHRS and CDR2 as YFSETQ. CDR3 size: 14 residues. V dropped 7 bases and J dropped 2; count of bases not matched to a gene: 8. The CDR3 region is CASSRGDGNYGYTF. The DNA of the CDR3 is TGCGCCAGCTCCAGGGGGGACGGAAACTATGGCTACACCTTC.

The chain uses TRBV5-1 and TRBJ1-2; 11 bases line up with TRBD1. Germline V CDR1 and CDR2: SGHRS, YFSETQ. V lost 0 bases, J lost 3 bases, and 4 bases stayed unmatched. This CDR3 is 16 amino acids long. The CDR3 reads CASSLVPGQGDYGYTF. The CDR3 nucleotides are TGCGCCAGCAGCTTGGTACCGGGACAGGGGGACTATGGCTACACCTTC. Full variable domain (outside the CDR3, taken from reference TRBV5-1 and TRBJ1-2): KAGVTQTPRYLIKTRGQQVTLSCSPISGHRSVSWYQQTPGQGLQFLFEYFSETQRNKGNFPGRFSGRQFSNSRSEMNVSTLELGDSALYLCASSLVPGQGDYGYTFGSGTRLTVV.

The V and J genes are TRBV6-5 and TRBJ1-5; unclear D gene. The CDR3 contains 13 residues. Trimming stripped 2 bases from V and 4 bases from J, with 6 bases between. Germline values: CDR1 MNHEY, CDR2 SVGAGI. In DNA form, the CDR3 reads TGTGCCAGCAGTTACGAGAGGAATCAGCCCCAGCATTTT. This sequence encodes CASSYERNQPQHF.

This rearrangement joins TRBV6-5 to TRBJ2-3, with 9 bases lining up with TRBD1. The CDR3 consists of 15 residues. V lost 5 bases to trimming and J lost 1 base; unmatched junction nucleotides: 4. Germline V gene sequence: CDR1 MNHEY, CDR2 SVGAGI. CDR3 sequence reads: CASSPGQGGTDTQYF. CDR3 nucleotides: TGTGCCAGCAGTCCGGGACAGGGAGGCACAGATACGCAGTATTTT.

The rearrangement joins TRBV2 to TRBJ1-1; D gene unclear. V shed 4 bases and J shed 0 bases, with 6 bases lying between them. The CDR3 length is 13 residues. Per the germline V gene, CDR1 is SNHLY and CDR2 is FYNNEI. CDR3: CASSGDMNTEAFF. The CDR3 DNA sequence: TGTGCCAGCAGTGGAGACATGAACACTGAAGCTTTCTTT. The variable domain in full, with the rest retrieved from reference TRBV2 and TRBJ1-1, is EPEVTQTPSHQVTQMGQEVILRCVPISNHLYFYWYRQILGQKVEFLVSFYNNEISEKSEIFDDQFSVERPDGSNFTLKIRSTKLEDSAMYFCASSGDMNTEAFFGQGTRLTVV.